The 24 T cell receptor beta chains in this list originate from one sample, sequenced in a study of OX40 agonist ivuxolimab in advanced cancers. Sequenced by immunoSEQ multiplex PCR; TCRdb stores in-frame clones only, minus some. The data hold about 160,000 clones, with around 94% observed a single time. This specimen was CD4+ or CD8+ T cells sorted from blood, taken in a trial of the OX40 agonist ivuxolimab. The receptor source for this set is an adult with an advanced solid tumor such as melanoma, head and neck, liver or kidney cancer.

The chain employs TRBV5-5 and TRBJ1-5; the D is unclear. The V end lost 2 bases, the J end lost 7 bases, and 13 bases lay between the germline ends. This CDR3 contains 14 residues. Germline-derived CDR1 and CDR2 are SGHKS and YYEKEE (reference sequence). The CDR3 here is CASSLGLLDQPQHF. The CDR3 nucleotides are TGTGCCAGCAGCTTAGGTCTTTTGGACCAGCCCCAGCATTTT. The complete variable domain, with remaining parts taken from reference TRBV5-5 and TRBJ1-5, reads DAGVTQSPTHLIKTRGQQVTLRCSPISGHKSVSWYQQVLGQGPQFIFQYYEKEERGRGNFPDRFSARQFPNYSSELNVNALLLGDSALYLCASSLGLLDQPQHFGDGTRLSIL.

The CDR3 DNA is TGTGCCAGCAGTTACTCGATTCAGGGCTCCTACGAGCAGTACTTC. Translation gives CASSYSIQGSYEQYF. The genes are TRBV6-5 and TRBJ2-7, with D perhaps TRBD1 (5 bases). Germline-derived CDR1 and CDR2 are MNHEY and SVGAGI. CDR3 length: 15 amino acids. Trimming left V 0 bases short and J 0 bases short, with 9 bases between.

The chain combines TRBV6-5 with TRBJ1-3; TRBD1 agrees at 10 bases. In germline, CDR1 is MNHEY, CDR2 SVGAGI. The trim removed 0 bases at V and 7 bases at J, leaving 6 bases unmatched. The CDR3 extends over 16 amino acids. The CDR3 loop reads CASSYSRDRGGNTIYF. CDR3 in DNA: TGTGCCAGCAGTTACTCGAGGGACAGGGGTGGGAACACCATATATTTT.

This clone was found once. The CDR3 DNA sequence: TGCGCCAGCAGCCGTCGGACTAGCTCCTACGAGCAGTACTTC. Its protein is CASSRRTSSYEQYF. This chain connects TRBV4-3 to TRBJ2-7, with 7 bases matching TRBD2. Germline loops: CDR1 LGHNA, CDR2 YSLEER. The CDR3 loop spans 14 amino acids. V trimming: 4 bases; J trimming: 0 bases; junction bases outside the gene matches: 3.

The chain carries TRBV15 and TRBJ1-1, with 8 bases lining up with TRBD1. The CDR3 runs to 17 residues. The V segment lost 0 bases and the J segment 5 bases; nucleotides outside the gene matches: 11. Germline assignment: CDR1 LNHNV and CDR2 YYDKDF (reference sequence). The CDR3 DNA reads as TGTGCCACCAGCAGAGATTTCCCGGACAGGGCGGGGACTGAAGCTTTCTTT. Translated, it gives CATSRDFPDRAGTEAFF.

The rearrangement links TRBV5-4 to TRBJ1-6; D gene ambiguous. CDR1 is SGHNT and CDR2 is YYREEE in the germline V gene (reference sequence). There are 15 residues in the CDR3. Trimming took off 3 bases at V and 7 bases at J, with 14 bases between the two ends. The CDR3 is CASSSDGSPNSPLHF. The CDR3 nucleotides read TGTGCCAGCAGCTCGGACGGATCCCCAAATTCACCCCTCCACTTT.

Concerning this clone: One junction end disagrees with the germline gene, perhaps due to a read error. The genes are TRBV9 and TRBJ1-2; TRBD1 matches at 8 bases. CDR3 length: 13 amino acids. Germline CDR1 is SGDLS and CDR2 is YYNGEE. The chain's CDR3 is CASSVGPGQEIEF. In nucleotides, the CDR3 is TGTGCCAGCAGCGTAGGGCCGGGACAGGAGATTGAGTTC.

The rearrangement uses TRBV9 and TRBJ1-2; D is perhaps TRBD1 (5 bases). The CDR3 covers 12 residues. Germline CDR1 and CDR2: SGDLS and YYNGEE. The V end lost 0 bases, the J end lost 7 bases, and 7 bases lay between the germline ends. Written as DNA, the CDR3 is TGTGCCAGCAGCGTAGGGGGGTTTGGCTACACCTTC. As protein: CASSVGGFGYTF.

The V gene is TRBV28, the J gene TRBJ2-1, with D uncertain. V lost 4 bases to trimming and J lost 8 bases, with 15 bases between them. CDR3 length equals 14 residues. Germline-derived CDR1 and CDR2 are MDHEN and SYDVKM. The CDR3 DNA follows: TGTGCCAGCAGTTCCGTTTCCCTCGTCTATGAGCAGTTCTTC. Its translation: CASSSVSLVYEQFF.

The gene calls are TRBV7-3 and TRBJ2-3; 7 positions agree with TRBD2. This CDR3 has 14 amino acids. Germline V CDR1 and CDR2: SGHTA, FQGTGA. The junction had 5 bases not matched to a gene; V was cut back by 4 bases and J by 4 bases. In DNA, the CDR3 is TGTGCCAGCAGCTCCCGGGACTATGCAGATACGCAGTATTTT. This gives the protein CASSSRDYADTQYF.

This clone was counted a single time. The gene calls are TRBV10-3 and TRBJ2-7; 8 nucleotides align to TRBD2. Germline V lookup: CDR1 ENHRY, CDR2 SYGVKD. The CDR3 extends over 13 amino acids. V lost 7 bases to trimming and J lost 3 bases; unmatched junction nucleotides: 5. CDR3 in DNA: TGTGCCATCACCGGGGGGGATTACTACGAGCAGTACTTC. This sequence encodes CAITGGDYYEQYF.

The genes are TRBV7-6 and TRBJ1-1; D not resolved. Germline assignment: CDR1 SGHVS and CDR2 FNYEAQ. CDR3 length: 13 residues. V was trimmed by 1 base and J by 0 bases, leaving 3 bases between them. CDR3 in DNA: TGTGCCAGCAGCTTAGACCTGAACACTGAAGCTTTCTTT. Translation: CASSLDLNTEAFF.

The rearrangement uses TRBV9 and TRBJ2-7; D is possibly TRBD1 (7 bases). CDR1 is SGDLS and CDR2 is YYNGEE in the germline V gene. The germline V and J ends were trimmed by 4 bases and 6 bases, with 20 bases remaining between them. This CDR3 comprises 15 residues. This CDR3 reads CASSPGGGRVGEQYF. DNA for the CDR3: TGTGCCAGCAGCCCAGGGGGAGGCCGAGTTGGCGAGCAGTACTTC.

The rearrangement uses TRBV2 and TRBJ2-7; D gene uncertain. CDR1 is SNHLY and CDR2 is FYNNEI in the germline V gene. V was pared by 2 bases and J by 5 bases, with 13 bases between. This CDR3 is built from 14 residues. Written as DNA, the CDR3 is TGTGCCAGCAGTGAATGGTCAGGACCAAACGAGCAGTACTTC. This gives the protein CASSEWSGPNEQYF.

This clone was observed a single time. The genes are TRBV18 and TRBJ2-7; tentatively, D is TRBD2 (5 bases). The V end was cut by 2 bases, the J end by 2 bases, with 13 bases between. The CDR3 is 15 residues long. Germline CDR1 KGHSH, CDR2 LQKENI. The CDR3 nucleotides read TGTGCCAGCTCACCAGAGTTGGGAGAGGCCTACGAGCAGTACTTC. This gives the protein CASSPELGEAYEQYF.

The chain joins TRBV25-1 to TRBJ2-7; either TRBD1 or TRBD2 may supply D (5 bases each). V was trimmed by 4 bases and J by 3 bases, leaving 13 bases between them. Germline lookup yields CDR1 MGHDK and CDR2 SYGVNS. The CDR3 runs 14 residues. CDR3 amino acids: CASSGGVAGYEQYF. In nucleotides, the CDR3 is TGTGCCAGCAGTGGAGGGGTGGCCGGCTACGAGCAGTACTTC.

The rearrangement links TRBV19 to TRBJ1-5; 9 positions match TRBD1. The CDR3 has 17 amino acids. Per the germline V gene, CDR1 is LNHDA and CDR2 is SQIVND (reference sequence). Losses at the gene ends were 2 bases for V and 0 bases for J; bases not matched to a gene: 5. CDR3 nucleotides: TGTGCCAGTAGTATACACCGGGACAGGGATAGCAATCAGCCCCAGCATTTT. Protein: CASSIHRDRDSNQPQHF.

This chain joins TRBV7-9 and TRBJ2-4; a weak D match, TRBD1 (7 bases). The germline gives CDR1 SEHNR, CDR2 FQNEAQ (reference sequence). The CDR3 contains 15 residues. Trimming took 1 base from V and 7 from J, leaving 14 bases between them. The CDR3 here is CASSLDATGRNIQYF. CDR3 in DNA: TGTGCCAGCAGCTTAGACGCGACAGGGAGGAACATTCAGTACTTC.

The gene calls are TRBV18 and TRBJ2-5; the match to TRBD1 covers 10 bases. This CDR3 contains 15 residues. Germline V gene lookup returns CDR1 KGHSH and CDR2 LQKENI. V shed 4 bases, J shed 4 bases, and the junction held 6 bases outside the gene matches. CDR3 in amino acids: CASSQTGTGAETQYF. CDR3 DNA: TGTGCCAGCTCACAAACAGGGACAGGGGCAGAGACCCAGTACTTC.

The gene calls are TRBV9 and TRBJ1-2; D is undetermined. The CDR3 runs to 15 residues. V lost 4 bases to trimming and J lost 4 bases, with 17 bases between them. The germline gives CDR1 SGDLS, CDR2 YYNGEE. The CDR3: CASSPKRSVVYGYTF. Written as DNA, the CDR3 is TGTGCCAGCAGCCCCAAGCGGAGTGTCGTCTATGGCTACACCTTC.

Points on this clone: Other DNA sequences within the sample encode an identical CDR3. The chain links TRBV28 to TRBJ1-2; the D gene is possibly TRBD1 (5 bases). This CDR3 region has 11 residues. V was trimmed by 8 bases and J by 4 bases, leaving 8 bases between them. Germline values: CDR1 MDHEN, CDR2 SYDVKM. CDR3 DNA: TGTGCCAGCGCAGGGTTCTATGGCTACACCTTC. Its translation is CASAGFYGYTF.

The V and J genes are TRBV9 and TRBJ2-1, with TRBD2 identical over 14 bases. The CDR3 runs 19 residues. V lost 3 bases, J lost 2 bases, and 10 bases stayed unmatched. CDR1 is SGDLS and CDR2 is YYNGEE in the germline V gene. The CDR3 DNA reads as TGTGCCAGCAGCGCATCCGCCGGGACTAGCGGGGGACCCTACAATGAGCAGTTCTTC. Amino acids: CASSASAGTSGGPYNEQFF.

The chain has TRBV2 and TRBJ2-7; D remains ambiguous. Looked up from germline, CDR1 is SNHLY and CDR2 is FYNNEI. V gave up 9 bases and J gave up 6 bases, with 15 bases separating them. The CDR3 loop spans 12 amino acids. CDR3 DNA: TGTGCCAGTCTCAAGTTAAGTGGCGAGCAGTACTTC. Its protein is CASLKLSGEQYF.

The chain's CDR3 is CASSLGGTGSEKLFF. Here the CDR3 DNA reads TGTGCCAGCAGCTTAGGGGGGACAGGGTCCGAAAAACTGTTTTTT. The chain employs TRBV7-9 and TRBJ1-4, with 9 bases identical to TRBD1. With 1 base clipped from V and 8 bases from J, the junction kept 5 bases outside the gene matches. The CDR3 length is 15 residues. CDR1 is SEHNR and CDR2 is FQNEAQ in the germline V gene (reference sequence).